This TCR beta chain came from a study of blood T cell repertoires in COVID-19. Background on the study: The study drew acute and convalescent COVID-19 samples from the United States, Italy and Spain. The cDNA or gDNA used as material had been derived from T cells, B-cell-depleted T cells, or PBMCs.

Per the original data handling: Amplification of reference gene primers provided the estimated nucleated cell counts. TCRdb keeps only in-frame clones here, not all; method: immunoSEQ multiplex PCR. From that table come the V and J calls and clone size; the DNA was used to work out D and trimming. The sample contains 87,000 or so clones, around 87% of which appear only once. The CDR3 length is 15 residues. The germline V gene encodes CDR1 SNHLY and CDR2 FYNNEI. The ends lost 8 bases at V and 2 bases at J; junction bases unmatched: 7. The specimen sequenced was peripheral blood. The rearrangement joins TRBV2 to TRBJ2-3, with TRBD1 matching 10 bases. The receptor was derived from a woman aged 80 or over with acute or convalescent COVID-19. The DNA of the CDR3 is TGTGCCAGCCGTCGAGGACAGGGGGACACAGATACGCAGTATTTT. It translates to CASRRGQGDTDTQYF.